This T cell receptor (beta chain) was observed in a study of PD-1 blockade in classical Hodgkin lymphoma. Every patient was affected by relapse after autologous stem cell transplantation, while exposure to brentuximab vedotin was not uniform. Germline V lookup: CDR1 SGHVS, CDR2 FNYEAQ. The junction had 12 bases not matched to a gene; V was cut back by 5 bases and J by 4 bases. The CDR3 loop spans 16 amino acids. Sequencing used immunoSEQ multiplex PCR; TCRdb keeps in-frame clones, though not all of them. This sample carries roughly 81,000 clones, about 90% of them seen once, and the ten largest clones take about 2.7%.

This material consisted of peripheral blood mononuclear cells (PBMCs), taken before the second cycle of nivolumab. The V call is TRBV7-6, the J call TRBJ2-7; 9 bases are shared with TRBD2. The TCR was taken from a human donor with classical Hodgkin lymphoma. The CDR3 loop reads CASSPSAGGRAYEQYF. For the CDR3, the DNA is TGTGCCAGCAGCCCATCCGCCGGCGGGAGGGCTTACGAGCAGTACTTC.